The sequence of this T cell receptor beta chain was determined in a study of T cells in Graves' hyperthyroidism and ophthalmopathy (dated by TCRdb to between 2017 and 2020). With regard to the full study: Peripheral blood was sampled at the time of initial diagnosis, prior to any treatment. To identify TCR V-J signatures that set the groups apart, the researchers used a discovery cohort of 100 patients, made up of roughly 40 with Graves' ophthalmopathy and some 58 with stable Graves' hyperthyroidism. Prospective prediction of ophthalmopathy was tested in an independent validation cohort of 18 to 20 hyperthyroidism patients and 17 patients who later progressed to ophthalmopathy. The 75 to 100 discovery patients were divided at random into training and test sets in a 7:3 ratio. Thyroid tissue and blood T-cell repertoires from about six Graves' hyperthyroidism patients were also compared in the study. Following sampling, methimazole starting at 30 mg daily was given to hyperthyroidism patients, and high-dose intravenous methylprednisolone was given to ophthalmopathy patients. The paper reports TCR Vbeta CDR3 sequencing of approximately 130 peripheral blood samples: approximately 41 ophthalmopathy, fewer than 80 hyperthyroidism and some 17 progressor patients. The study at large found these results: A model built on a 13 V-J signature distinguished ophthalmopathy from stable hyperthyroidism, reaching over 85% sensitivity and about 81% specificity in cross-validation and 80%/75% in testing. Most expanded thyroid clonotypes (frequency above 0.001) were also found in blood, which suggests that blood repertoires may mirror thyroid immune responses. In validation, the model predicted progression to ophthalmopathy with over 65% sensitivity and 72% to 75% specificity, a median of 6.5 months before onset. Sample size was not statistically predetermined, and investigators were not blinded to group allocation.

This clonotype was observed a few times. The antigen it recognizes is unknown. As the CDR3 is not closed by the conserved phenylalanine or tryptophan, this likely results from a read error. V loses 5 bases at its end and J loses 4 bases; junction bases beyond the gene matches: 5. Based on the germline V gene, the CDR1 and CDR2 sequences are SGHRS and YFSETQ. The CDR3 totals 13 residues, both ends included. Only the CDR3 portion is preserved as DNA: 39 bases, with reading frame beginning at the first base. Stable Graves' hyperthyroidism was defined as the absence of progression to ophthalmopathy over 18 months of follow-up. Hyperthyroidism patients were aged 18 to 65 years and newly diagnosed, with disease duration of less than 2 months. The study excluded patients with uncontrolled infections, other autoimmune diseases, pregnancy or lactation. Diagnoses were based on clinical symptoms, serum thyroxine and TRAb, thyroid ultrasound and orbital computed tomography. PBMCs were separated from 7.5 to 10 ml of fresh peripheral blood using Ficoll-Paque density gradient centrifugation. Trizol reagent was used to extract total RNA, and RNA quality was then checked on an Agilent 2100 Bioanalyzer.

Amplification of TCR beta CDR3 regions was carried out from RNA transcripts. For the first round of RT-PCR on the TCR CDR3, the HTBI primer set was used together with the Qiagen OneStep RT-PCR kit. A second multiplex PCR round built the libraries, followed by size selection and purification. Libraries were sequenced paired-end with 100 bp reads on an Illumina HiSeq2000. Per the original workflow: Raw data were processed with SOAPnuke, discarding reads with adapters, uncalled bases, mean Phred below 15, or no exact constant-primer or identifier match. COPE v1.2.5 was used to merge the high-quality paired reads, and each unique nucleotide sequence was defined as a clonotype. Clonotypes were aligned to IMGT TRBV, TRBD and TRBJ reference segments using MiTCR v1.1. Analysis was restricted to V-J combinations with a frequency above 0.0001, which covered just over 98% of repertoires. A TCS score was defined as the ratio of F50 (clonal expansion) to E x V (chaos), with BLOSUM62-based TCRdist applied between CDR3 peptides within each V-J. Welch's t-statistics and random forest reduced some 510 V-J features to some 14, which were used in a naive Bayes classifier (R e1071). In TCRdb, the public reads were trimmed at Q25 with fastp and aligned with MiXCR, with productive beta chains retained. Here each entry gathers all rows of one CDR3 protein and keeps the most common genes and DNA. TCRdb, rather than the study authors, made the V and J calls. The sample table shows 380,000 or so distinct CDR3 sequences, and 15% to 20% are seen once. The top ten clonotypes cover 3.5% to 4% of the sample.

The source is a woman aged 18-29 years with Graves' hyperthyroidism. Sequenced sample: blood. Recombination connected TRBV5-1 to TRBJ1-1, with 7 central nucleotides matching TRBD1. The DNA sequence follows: TGCGCCAGCAGTATTGACAGGGCCACTGAAGCTTTCGTT. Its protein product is CASSIDRATEAFV.